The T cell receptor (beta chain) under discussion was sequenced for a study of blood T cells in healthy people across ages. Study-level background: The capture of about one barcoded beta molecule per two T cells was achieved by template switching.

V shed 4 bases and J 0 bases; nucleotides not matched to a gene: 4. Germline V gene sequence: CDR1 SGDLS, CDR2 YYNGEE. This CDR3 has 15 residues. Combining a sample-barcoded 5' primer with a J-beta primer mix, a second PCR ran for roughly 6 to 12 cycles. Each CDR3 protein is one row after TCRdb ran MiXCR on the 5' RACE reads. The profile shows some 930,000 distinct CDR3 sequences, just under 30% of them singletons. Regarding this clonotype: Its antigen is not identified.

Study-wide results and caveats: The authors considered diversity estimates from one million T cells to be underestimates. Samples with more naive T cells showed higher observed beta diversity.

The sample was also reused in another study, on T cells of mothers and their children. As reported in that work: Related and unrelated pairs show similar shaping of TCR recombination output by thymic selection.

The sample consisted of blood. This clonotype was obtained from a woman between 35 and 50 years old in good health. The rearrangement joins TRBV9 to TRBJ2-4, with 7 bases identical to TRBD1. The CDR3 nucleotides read TGTGCCAGCAGCACGACAGGGCTAGCCAAAAACATTCAGTACTTC. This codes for CASSTTGLAKNIQYF.